One sample yielded the 17 T cell receptor beta chains listed below, sequenced in a study of shared clonotypes between healthy human individuals (dated by TCRdb to between 2020 and 2021). The library was built by means of the immunoSEQ multiplex PCR assay. TCRdb mirrors the immuneACCESS table, restricted to in-frame sequences. Some clones are absent from its copies; in checked studies, under half trace to an unresolved V gene, and the reason for the others is unknown. The sample records some 580,000 clones, almost 97% of which are singletons. Together, the top ten hold approximately 0.057% of the sample. The sequenced material came from naive CD4+ T cells sorted from blood. Read against the paper, the sample's cell subset or site label means: CD45RA+ positively selected. Every receptor here comes from a woman younger than 45 in good health.

This sequence joins TRBV7-9 and TRBJ1-3; D is perhaps TRBD1 (5 bases). Trimming took 3 bases from V and 2 from J, leaving 11 bases between them. The CDR3 length is 15 residues. CDR1 is SEHNR, CDR2 FQNEAQ, per germline (reference sequence). The DNA of the CDR3 is TGTGCCAGCAGCTTCACCGGGGCCCCTGGAAACACCATATATTTT. Translating it yields CASSFTGAPGNTIYF.

This clone occurred once. CDR3 in amino acids: CASSPPGRQNYGYTF. The CDR3 nucleotides are TGTGCCAGCAGCCCTCCGGGGAGGCAAAACTATGGCTACACCTTC. The chain uses TRBV6-6 and TRBJ1-2, with D hard to call. Trimming left V 6 bases short and J 2 bases short, with 16 bases between. CDR1 and CDR2 from the germline V gene are MNHNY and SVGAGI (reference sequence). This CDR3 region has 15 residues.

The genes are TRBV5-1 and TRBJ2-2; a possible D gene is TRBD2 (5 bases). V lost 0 bases to trimming and J lost 0 bases, with 9 bases between them. This CDR3 is 16 amino acids long. Germline lookup yields CDR1 SGHRS and CDR2 YFSETQ. The CDR3 reads CASSLVGSPNTGELFF. The CDR3 DNA is TGCGCCAGCAGCTTGGTAGGGAGTCCGAACACCGGGGAGCTGTTTTTT.

As to this clone: The sample has other DNA sequences that encode this CDR3 too. The genes are TRBV7-3 and TRBJ2-2, with TRBD2 identical over 9 bases. CDR1 and CDR2 from the germline V gene are SGHTA and FQGTGA. V shed 3 bases, J shed 1 base, and the junction held 0 bases outside the gene matches. The CDR3 has 15 residues. CDR3 sequence: CASSLTSGNTGELFF. For the CDR3, the DNA is TGTGCCAGCAGCTTGACTAGCGGGAACACCGGGGAGCTGTTTTTT.

The CDR3 DNA is TGTGCCTGGAAGAGGCTCCTACCCTCCTACGAGCAGTACTTC. Protein product: CAWKRLLPSYEQYF. The V call is TRBV30, the J call TRBJ2-7; no definite D call. This CDR3 contains 14 residues. V was shortened by 4 bases and J by 0 bases, with 13 bases between the two germline ends. Germline CDR1 is GTSNPN and CDR2 is SVGIG (reference sequence).

The chain uses TRBV7-6 and TRBJ2-5; the D is unclear. CDR1 SGHVS and CDR2 FNYEAQ come from the germline V gene. The CDR3 runs to 12 residues. V lost 2 bases, J lost 5 bases, and 6 bases lay in between. CDR3 bases: TGTGCCAGCAGCTTATCTTCGGAGACCCAGTACTTC. Translating it yields CASSLSSETQYF.

The chain is built from TRBV5-1 and TRBJ2-5; TRBD2 aligns across 13 bases. The germline V gene has CDR1 SGHRS and CDR2 YFSETQ. J was trimmed by 5 bases and V by 4 bases; bases with no gene match: 8. The CDR3 is 16 amino acids. The CDR3 is CASSGWTSGSLETQYF. The CDR3 DNA follows: TGCGCCAGCAGCGGATGGACTAGCGGGAGTCTGGAGACCCAGTACTTC. Drawing the rest from reference TRBV5-1 and TRBJ2-5, the complete variable domain is KAGVTQTPRYLIKTRGQQVTLSCSPISGHRSVSWYQQTPGQGLQFLFEYFSETQRNKGNFPGRFSGRQFSNSRSEMNVSTLELGDSALYLCASSGWTSGSLETQYFGPGTRLLVL.

This clone appeared a single time. The chain recombines TRBV4-1 with TRBJ2-7, with 9 bases that match TRBD2. CDR1 and CDR2 (germline): MGHRA, YSYEKL. The CDR3 is 17 residues long. J gave up 3 bases and V 6 bases, and 15 bases lay outside the gene matches. The CDR3 DNA sequence: TGCGCCAGCAGGCACCAGTTCAGGACTAGCGACGACTACGAGCAGTACTTC. Its translation: CASRHQFRTSDDYEQYF.

The chain couples TRBV5-5 to TRBJ2-7; 7 bases line up with TRBD1. From germline, CDR1 is SGHKS and CDR2 YYEKEE (reference sequence). Unmatched junction bases numbered 8, after V lost 5 bases and J lost 6 bases. The CDR3 runs to 13 residues. CDR3 amino acids: CASRTDRAGEQYF. Here the CDR3 DNA reads TGTGCCAGCAGGACAGACAGGGCTGGCGAGCAGTACTTC.

The rearrangement joins TRBV5-1 to TRBJ2-1; D ambiguous. There are 13 residues in the CDR3. V lost 2 bases to trimming and J lost 3 bases, with 6 bases between them. Germline assignment: CDR1 SGHRS and CDR2 YFSETQ. CDR3 coding DNA: TGCGCCAGCAGCTTAGAGTACTACAATGAGCAGTTCTTC. Its protein product is CASSLEYYNEQFF.

This chain uses TRBV5-1 with TRBJ2-1; D might be TRBD1 (6 bases). V lost 3 bases, J lost 8 bases, and 12 bases lay in between. From germline, CDR1 is SGHRS and CDR2 YFSETQ. There are 13 residues in the CDR3. The chain's CDR3 is CASSSFTGYEQFF. CDR3 DNA: TGCGCCAGCAGCTCGTTTACAGGGTATGAGCAGTTCTTC.

The chain joins TRBV18 to TRBJ2-5, with D tentatively TRBD2 (6 bases). This CDR3 has 15 amino acids. V dropped 4 bases and J dropped 2 bases, with 14 bases sitting between them. In germline, CDR1 is KGHSH, CDR2 LQKENI. As DNA, the CDR3 is TGTGCCAGCTCACAAGAGACCGGAGGGCAAGAGACCCAGTACTTC. Its translation is CASSQETGGQETQYF.

The chain joins TRBV7-9 to TRBJ1-2; D not certain. CDR3 size: 15 residues. With 1 base removed from V and 4 bases from J, the gap between germline ends came to 13 bases. CDR1 is SEHNR and CDR2 is FQNEAQ in the germline V gene (reference sequence). The CDR3 here is CASSLDIKEGYGYTF. The CDR3 nucleotides are TGTGCCAGCAGCTTAGATATTAAAGAGGGCTATGGCTACACCTTC.

The V and J genes are TRBV9 and TRBJ1-2; D uncertain. The CDR3 loop spans 15 amino acids. Germline V gives CDR1 SGDLS, CDR2 YYNGEE. Between the trimmed V and J ends, which lost 3 bases and 3 bases, there was a span of 15 bases. The CDR3 sequence is CASSANSRRDYGYTF. The CDR3 nucleotides are TGTGCCAGCAGCGCGAACTCCCGAAGGGACTATGGCTACACCTTC.

The chain uses TRBV4-2 and TRBJ2-7, with TRBD2 identical over 10 bases. Looked up from germline, CDR1 is LGHNA and CDR2 is YNFKEQ. CDR3 length equals 16 residues. V shed 1 base and J 4 bases; nucleotides not matched to a gene: 7. The CDR3 nucleotides are TGTGCCAGCAGCCAAGTCCCGGGACTAGCGCTGTACGAGCAGTACTTC. Translation gives CASSQVPGLALYEQYF.

The chain is built from TRBV19 and TRBJ2-7; tentatively, D is TRBD1 (5 bases). In germline, CDR1 is LNHDA, CDR2 SQIVND (reference sequence). The V gene lost 0 bases and the J gene lost 0 bases, with 9 bases spanning the gap. This CDR3 comprises 15 residues. The CDR3 is CASSIEVGHSYEQYF. DNA for the CDR3: TGTGCCAGTAGTATAGAGGTAGGACACTCCTACGAGCAGTACTTC.

This rearrangement joins TRBV18 to TRBJ2-2, with unresolved D. Germline CDR1 is KGHSH and CDR2 is LQKENI. The CDR3 consists of 16 residues. The ends were cut back, 0 bases at V and 1 base at J, with 9 bases in the middle. CDR3 region: CASSPPGTVNTGELFF. The CDR3 nucleotides read TGTGCCAGCTCACCACCGGGAACGGTGAACACCGGGGAGCTGTTTTTT.